Shown below are 28 T cell receptor beta chains from a single sample sequenced in a study of cytomegalovirus exposure and HLA in healthy donors (TCRdb year 2017). Libraries were prepared through the immunoSEQ multiplex PCR assay. For the multiplex PCR, a mixture combining 60 forward primers for TCR Vbeta segments and 13 reverse primers for TCR Jbeta segments was used. TCRdb carries this immuneACCESS record with in-frame sequences only. Its versions omit some clonotypes, under half of them owing to an unresolved V gene in the studies checked, with the rest unexplained. The sample table lists about 130,000 clones, around 77% of them with a count of one. 1.8% of the sample goes to the ten largest clones. Sequencing input: PBMCs. The source is a woman in her forties or fifties in good health and CMV-seronegative.

The chain has TRBV7-9 and TRBJ2-7; 9 bases agree with TRBD2. The CDR3 extends over 16 amino acids. After removal of 4 bases from V and 6 bases from J, the junction contained 13 bases not matched to a gene. Germline CDR1 reads SEHNR; CDR2 reads FQNEAQ (reference sequence). CDR3 in amino acids: CASSSRSLVAGVEQYF. The DNA for the CDR3 is TGTGCCAGCAGCTCTAGGTCCCTTGTAGCGGGAGTCGAGCAGTACTTC.

The chain uses TRBV13 and TRBJ2-7; tentatively, D is TRBD1 (5 bases). The CDR3 is made up of 14 amino acids. Trimming pared 2 bases from V and 1 base from J, leaving 9 bases between. From germline, CDR1 is PRHDT and CDR2 FYEKMQ (reference sequence). The CDR3 bases are TGTGCCAGCAGCTTACGTCAGGGATCCTACGAGCAGTACTTC. This translates into CASSLRQGSYEQYF.

The chain has TRBV6-4 and TRBJ1-1; no clear D gene. CDR3 length equals 14 residues. CDR1 is MRHNA, CDR2 SNTAGT, per germline. The germline V and J ends were trimmed by 4 bases and 4 bases, with 13 bases remaining between them. Written as DNA, the CDR3 is TGTGCCAGCAGTGTCCGTGACGGAGGCACTGAAGCTTTCTTT. As protein: CASSVRDGGTEAFF.

V usage is TRBV10-3 and J usage is TRBJ1-2, with 8 bases fitting TRBD1. V lost 6 bases and J lost 3; bases outside the gene matches: 3. Germline CDR1 reads ENHRY; CDR2 reads SYGVKD. The length of the CDR3 is 13 residues. CDR3 sequence reads: CAISPGQDYGYTF. DNA of the CDR3: TGTGCCATCAGCCCGGGACAGGACTATGGCTACACCTTC.

J is TRBJ2-7 and V is TRBV5-4; TRBD2 aligns across 8 bases. The CDR3 consists of 15 residues. Unmatched junction bases numbered 4, after V lost 0 bases and J lost 2 bases. The germline CDR1 and CDR2 sequences are SGHNT and YYREEE (reference sequence). The CDR3 region is CASSLEASGPYEQYF. CDR3 nucleotide sequence: TGTGCCAGCAGCTTGGAGGCTAGCGGGCCCTACGAGCAGTACTTC.

This rearrangement joins TRBV6-5 to TRBJ1-1, with 9 bases aligning to TRBD1. The CDR3 consists of 15 residues. V shed 10 bases and J 5 bases; nucleotides not matched to a gene: 14. CDR1 and CDR2 (germline): MNHEY, SVGAGI. DNA of the CDR3: TGTGCCACCCGCCTGAGACAGGGGGGGAGGACTGAAGCTTTCTTT. Translation: CATRLRQGGRTEAFF.

The rearrangement joins TRBV2 to TRBJ2-1; 10 bases are a match to TRBD2. CDR1 and CDR2 (germline): SNHLY, FYNNEI. Trimming cost V 0 bases and J 7 bases; bases outside gene matches: 12. This CDR3 has 18 amino acids. CDR3 protein: CASSEASLGLARLNEQFF. In DNA form, the CDR3 reads TGTGCCAGCAGTGAAGCTTCTCTGGGACTAGCGAGGTTGAATGAGCAGTTCTTC. Filled out from reference TRBV2 and TRBJ2-1, the complete variable domain reads EPEVTQTPSHQVTQMGQEVILRCVPISNHLYFYWYRQILGQKVEFLVSFYNNEISEKSEIFDDQFSVERPDGSNFTLKIRSTKLEDSAMYFCASSEASLGLARLNEQFFGPGTRLTVL.

The chain recombines TRBV6-5 with TRBJ2-4; a weak D match, TRBD2 (6 bases). The germline V gene encodes CDR1 MNHEY and CDR2 SVGAGI. CDR3 length equals 15 residues. Trimming pared 8 bases from V and 7 bases from J, leaving 21 bases between. DNA of the CDR3: TGTGCCAGCCTCTCCACCCCGGAGGGTGGGAACATTCAGTACTTC. Translated: CASLSTPEGGNIQYF.

The chain has TRBV14 and TRBJ2-1, with 13 bases that match TRBD2. The length of the CDR3 is 16 residues. Germline V gene data show CDR1 as SGHDN and CDR2 as FVKESK. J gave up 13 bases and V 4 bases, and 13 bases lay outside the gene matches. The CDR3 sequence is CASSPQLAGGPPRQFF. The CDR3 bases are TGTGCCAGCAGCCCACAACTAGCGGGAGGGCCACCCCGACAGTTCTTC.

This clone was seen only once. The chain has TRBV10-3 and TRBJ2-7; TRBD1 might be the D (5 bases). This CDR3 is 15 amino acids long. CDR1 ENHRY and CDR2 SYGVKD come from the germline V gene. The V end lost 3 bases, the J end lost 0 bases, and 12 bases lay between the germline ends. CDR3 bases: TGTGCCATCAGTGACATACAGGTAAACTCCTACGAGCAGTACTTC. This codes for CAISDIQVNSYEQYF.

This clone was detected once. Here the CDR3 reads CASSRAASGAYEQYF. The CDR3 DNA reads as TGTGCCAGCAGCCGAGCGGCTAGCGGGGCCTACGAGCAGTACTTC. The V call is TRBV11-1, the J call TRBJ2-7; 9 nucleotides agree with TRBD2. Looked up from germline, CDR1 is SGHAT and CDR2 is FQDESV (reference sequence). This CDR3 spans 15 amino acids. J lost 2 bases, V lost 5 bases, and 7 bases had no gene match.

The V and J genes are TRBV19 and TRBJ2-5, with TRBD2 matching over 11 bases. The germline V gene has CDR1 LNHDA and CDR2 SQIVND (reference sequence). Trimming at V came to 5 bases and at J to 4 bases, leaving 12 bases not matched to a gene. The CDR3 extends over 17 amino acids. Here the CDR3 reads CASSYRASGRTGETQYF. The CDR3 DNA is TGTGCCAGTAGTTATCGGGCTAGCGGGAGGACAGGAGAGACCCAGTACTTC.

The chain links TRBV9 to TRBJ2-7; 7 bases line up with TRBD2. Germline V CDR1 and CDR2: SGDLS, YYNGEE. V was pared by 4 bases and J by 4 bases, with 5 bases of the junction left unmatched. The CDR3 has 13 residues. The CDR3 nucleotides are TGTGCCAGCAGCCCGGCTAGCGGTTACGAGCAGTACTTC. It yields the protein CASSPASGYEQYF.

This clone was seen a few times. The V call is TRBV28, the J call TRBJ2-6; 7 nucleotides align to TRBD1. This CDR3 comprises 20 residues. The V segment lost 5 bases and the J segment 2 bases; nucleotides outside the gene matches: 18. CDR1 and CDR2 (germline): MDHEN, SYDVKM. The CDR3 DNA reads as TGTGCCAGCAGTAGGGCCCGACAGGGCTACCCCTACCCTGGGGCCAACGTCCTGACTTTC. It is translated as CASSRARQGYPYPGANVLTF. Full variable domain (missing parts from reference TRBV28 and TRBJ2-6): DVKVTQSSRYLVKRTGEKVFLECVQDMDHENMFWYRQDPGLGLRLIYFSYDVKMKEKGDIPEGYSVSREKKERFSLILESASTNQTSMYLCASSRARQGYPYPGANVLTFGAGSRLTVL.

V is TRBV28 and J is TRBJ2-1, with 11 bases fitting TRBD2. Germline V gene sequence: CDR1 MDHEN, CDR2 SYDVKM. CDR3 length: 15 amino acids. V dropped 1 base and J dropped 6; count of bases not matched to a gene: 2. CDR3 sequence reads: CASSLLLAGVNEQFF. Here the CDR3 DNA reads TGTGCCAGCAGTTTATTACTAGCGGGAGTCAATGAGCAGTTCTTC.

This chain connects TRBV7-6 to TRBJ1-4; no firm D call. Germline V gene data show CDR1 as SGHVS and CDR2 as FNYEAQ. CDR3 length: 17 amino acids. V was pared by 2 bases and J by 8 bases, with 21 bases between. CDR3 sequence reads: CASSLWTAGGRGEKLFF. CDR3 in DNA: TGTGCCAGCAGCTTATGGACGGCAGGAGGTCGAGGAGAAAAACTGTTTTTT.

Concerning this clone: Relative to the germline gene, one junction end is altered; a read error may explain this. The chain has TRBV9 and TRBJ2-7, with a tentative D call TRBD1 (5 bases). Germline CDR1 reads SGDLS; CDR2 reads YYNGEE. The CDR3 has 11 amino acids. The CDR3: CASSAGIPGHF. CDR3 DNA sequence: TGTGCCAGCAGCGCTGGGATCCCAGGGCACTTC.

This clone has a single count. The chain couples TRBV28 to TRBJ1-3; D remains ambiguous. The germline gives CDR1 MDHEN, CDR2 SYDVKM. V lost 10 bases to trimming and J lost 1 base, with 5 bases between them. This CDR3 is 11 amino acids long. As DNA, the CDR3 is TGTGCCACCCTTTCTGGAAACACCATATATTTT. Translation: CATLSGNTIYF.

A single count supports this clone. The J gene is TRBJ1-4, the V gene TRBV7-2; TRBD1 aligns across 11 bases. Germline values: CDR1 SGHTA, CDR2 FQGNSA. V trimming: 1 base; J trimming: 7 bases; junction bases outside the gene matches: 2. The length of the CDR3 is 15 residues. In DNA, the CDR3 is TGTGCCAGCAGCTTAGGAGGGACAGGGGGTGAAAAACTGTTTTTT. This codes for CASSLGGTGGEKLFF.

As to this clone: Different DNA sequences within this sample yield the same CDR3. The CDR3 loop is CSVGGGNQPQHF. For the CDR3, the DNA is TGCAGCGTCGGGGGTGGGAACCAGCCCCAGCATTTT. The chain employs TRBV29-1 and TRBJ1-5; TRBD1 might be the D (5 bases). The CDR3 totals 12 residues. With 6 bases removed from V and 7 bases from J, the gap between germline ends came to 13 bases. Germline V lookup: CDR1 SQVTM, CDR2 ANQGSEA.

The chain has TRBV19 and TRBJ1-5, with D unresolved. Germline V gene lookup returns CDR1 LNHDA and CDR2 SQIVND (reference sequence). V was shortened by 6 bases and J by 6 bases, with 9 bases between the two germline ends. The CDR3 contains 12 residues. The CDR3 region has the DNA TGTGCCAGTAGGACCGCGGGTCAGCCCCAGCATTTT. It specifies CASRTAGQPQHF.

The chain has TRBV28 and TRBJ1-1, with a tentative D call TRBD1 (6 bases). Trimming took off 6 bases at V and 5 bases at J, with 16 bases between the two ends. CDR3 length equals 14 residues. Looked up from germline, CDR1 is MDHEN and CDR2 is SYDVKM. The CDR3 reads CASSRTGSRTEAFF. As DNA, the CDR3 is TGTGCCAGCAGCCGTACAGGGTCCAGGACTGAAGCTTTCTTT. Complete variable domain (other parts from reference TRBV28 and TRBJ1-1): DVKVTQSSRYLVKRTGEKVFLECVQDMDHENMFWYRQDPGLGLRLIYFSYDVKMKEKGDIPEGYSVSREKKERFSLILESASTNQTSMYLCASSRTGSRTEAFFGQGTRLTVV.

This sequence joins TRBV27 and TRBJ2-1, with TRBD2 matching over 7 bases. Trimming removed 6 bases from V and 8 bases from J; junction bases left unmatched: 7. The CDR3 has 13 amino acids. Germline V lookup: CDR1 MNHEY, CDR2 SMNVEV (reference sequence). CDR3 nucleotides: TGTGCCAGCAGAACCGGACTAGATGATGAGCAGTTCTTC. Its protein is CASRTGLDDEQFF.

The chain couples TRBV30 to TRBJ1-1; D call uncertain. This CDR3 spans 13 amino acids. Trimming took off 3 bases at V and 8 bases at J, with 16 bases between the two ends. Germline lookup yields CDR1 GTSNPN and CDR2 SVGIG (reference sequence). The DNA of the CDR3 is TGTGCCTGGAGGACTCATCTAGATCTCGAAGCTTTCTTT. The encoded protein is CAWRTHLDLEAFF.

This clone was observed a single time. The genes are TRBV4-1 and TRBJ2-1; 11 nucleotides match TRBD2. Germline-derived CDR1 and CDR2 are MGHRA and YSYEKL. The CDR3 totals 19 residues. The ends lost 1 base at V and 4 bases at J; junction bases unmatched: 12. The CDR3 region has the DNA TGCGCCAGCAGCCAAGGTCGATCGGTGGTAGCGGGAGGGTACAATGAGCAGTTCTTC. Amino acid sequence: CASSQGRSVVAGGYNEQFF.

This chain links TRBV2 with TRBJ2-1; 7 nucleotides align to TRBD2. The CDR3 length is 16 residues. After removal of 6 bases from V and 0 bases from J, the junction contained 8 bases not matched to a gene. Germline CDR1 reads SNHLY; CDR2 reads FYNNEI. CDR3 sequence: CASRAGLLSSYNEQFF. CDR3 nucleotide sequence: TGTGCCAGCAGAGCGGGACTTCTCAGCTCCTACAATGAGCAGTTCTTC.

In DNA form, the CDR3 reads TGTGCCAGCAGCCCCGGGACTACGGCGATGACCAAAAACATTCAGTACTTC. The encoded protein is CASSPGTTAMTKNIQYF. The chain carries TRBV5-4 and TRBJ2-4, with 7 nucleotides matching TRBD2. V was clipped by 4 bases and J by 2 bases; unmatched bases: 12. This CDR3 comprises 17 residues. CDR1 and CDR2 from the germline V gene are SGHNT and YYREEE (reference sequence).

V and J are TRBV4-2 and TRBJ2-1; D unclear. The CDR3 length is 14 residues. CDR1 and CDR2 (germline): LGHNA, YNFKEQ. The V and J ends lost 1 base and 7 bases respectively, with 11 bases between them. The CDR3 nucleotides are TGTGCCAGCAGCCAAGGGCCCGAGAGGAATGAGCAGTTCTTC. It yields the protein CASSQGPERNEQFF.